This T cell receptor (beta chain) originates from a study of cytomegalovirus exposure and HLA in healthy donors. Study conclusions and caveats: The sole available immune exposure information was CMV serostatus. The study put 150 to 200 TCR beta chains on its list as cytomegalovirus-associated. Sequencing depth roughly uniform across donors was assumed in presence/absence analyses.

About this clone itself: Its antigen is undetermined.

This CDR3 has 18 amino acids. From germline, CDR1 is SGHTS and CDR2 YDEGEE. Trimming took 0 bases from V and 3 from J; bases not matched to a gene: 12. Primers included in the PCR were 60 Vbeta and 13 Jbeta primers. Method: immunoSEQ multiplex PCR; TCRdb's copy keeps in-frame clones and lacks some. The table shows some 170,000 clones, with roughly 80% occurring only once. This clonotype was sampled from a girl aged 2-10 years in good health and CMV-seropositive. V gene TRBV5-8 combines with J gene TRBJ2-1, with 7 bases aligning to TRBD2. Sequencing input: PBMCs. The CDR3 DNA reads as TGTGCCAGCAGCTTGGGGGGGGGTAAGGGACGCCTCTACAATGAGCAGTTCTTC. Translated, it gives CASSLGGGKGRLYNEQFF.